One sample yielded the 15 T cell receptor beta chains listed below, sequenced in a study of blood T cells in healthy people across ages. Then a second PCR, running about 6 to 12 cycles, was carried out with a sample-barcoded 5' primer and a J-beta primer mix. TCRdb called the 5' RACE reads again in MiXCR, with one record for every CDR3 protein. The sample consists of hundreds of thousands of distinct CDR3 sequences, roughly 64% of them appearing once. The sample taken for sequencing was blood. The origin of the receptors is a man aged 25 to 40 in good health.

V is TRBV12-3 or TRBV12-4 and J is TRBJ2-5, with a tentative D call TRBD2 (7 bases). The J call is uncertain, as TRBJ2-7 better fits the DNA end. CDR3 length: 14 residues. CDR3 region: CASSGGPRSYEQYF. The CDR3 nucleotides read TGTGCCAGCAGCGGGGGGCCTCGCTCCTACGAGCAGTACTTC.

The chain carries TRBV20-1 and TRBJ2-7, with 9 bases identical to TRBD1. Germline CDR1 and CDR2: DFQATT and SNEGSKA (reference sequence). The CDR3 consists of 14 residues. J gave up 4 bases and V 1 base, and 5 bases lay outside the gene matches. CDR3 sequence (DNA): TGCAGTGCTAGAGGGGGACAGGGAAGTTACGAGCAGTACTTC. It translates to CSARGGQGSYEQYF.

This clonotype was counted a few times. The J gene is TRBJ1-2, the V gene TRBV3-1; no clear D gene. Germline V gene sequence: CDR1 LGHDT, CDR2 YNNKEL (reference sequence). This CDR3 region has 15 residues. Trimming removed 4 bases from V and 8 bases from J, with 20 bases in between. DNA of the CDR3: TGTGCCAGCAGCCCAGATACCGTCCAGATAAGAGGCTACACCTTC. Protein: CASSPDTVQIRGYTF.

The chain has TRBV14 and TRBJ2-1; 9 nucleotides match TRBD2. The CDR3 runs 15 residues. V was clipped by 0 bases and J by 8 bases; unmatched bases: 5. The germline gives CDR1 SGHDN, CDR2 FVKESK. Here the CDR3 reads CASSQDLLAGYEQFF. CDR3 DNA sequence: TGTGCCAGCAGCCAAGATCTCCTAGCGGGATATGAGCAGTTCTTC.

The gene calls are TRBV20-1 and TRBJ2-4; unclear D gene. V was pared by 0 bases and J by 8 bases, with 11 bases between. The CDR3 spans 13 residues. Looked up from germline, CDR1 is DFQATT and CDR2 is SNEGSKA (reference sequence). The CDR3 spells CSARESVGDIQYF. Written as DNA, the CDR3 is TGCAGTGCTAGAGAAAGCGTTGGTGACATTCAGTACTTC.

This rearrangement joins TRBV20-1 to TRBJ2-1, with TRBD2 matching over 7 bases. The CDR3 has 13 residues. V was pared by 6 bases and J by 7 bases, with 9 bases of the junction left unmatched. CDR1 and CDR2 from the germline V gene are DFQATT and SNEGSKA (reference sequence). In DNA, the CDR3 is TGCAGTGCGGGGACTACCGTGGGGAATGAGCAGTTCTTC. Its protein product is CSAGTTVGNEQFF.

The gene calls are TRBV20-1 and TRBJ2-4, with D unclear. The V end was cut by 6 bases, the J end by 9 bases, with 9 bases between. Germline loops: CDR1 DFQATT, CDR2 SNEGSKA (reference sequence). The CDR3 has 10 residues. The DNA for the CDR3 is TGCAGTGCCTTAAAAGGCATTCAGTACTTC. The encoded protein is CSALKGIQYF.

The chain has TRBV7-9 and TRBJ2-5, with D possibly being TRBD1 (6 bases). Deletions cut 5 bases from V and 2 bases from J, with 21 bases between. The CDR3 totals 17 residues. The germline V gene encodes CDR1 SEHNR and CDR2 FQNEAQ (reference sequence). The CDR3 DNA follows: TGTGCCAGCAGCCAAGACTTTGGGACAAAAAAACAAGAGACCCAGTACTTC. It is translated as CASSQDFGTKKQETQYF.

The chain couples TRBV6-2 or TRBV6-3 to TRBJ1-2, with D tentatively TRBD1 (6 bases). Germline loops: CDR1 MNHEY, CDR2 SVGEGT. The ends were cut back, 6 bases at V and 8 bases at J, with 22 bases in the middle. This CDR3 is built from 15 residues. CDR3 nucleotides: TGTGCCAGCAGCCAGACGTCTGGGGCTGGGGGCGGCTACACCTTC. It yields the protein CASSQTSGAGGGYTF.

This sequence joins TRBV6-6 and TRBJ2-3; possibly TRBD1 for D (6 bases). The length of the CDR3 is 14 residues. CDR1 is MNHNY and CDR2 is SVGAGI in the germline V gene (reference sequence). V lost 7 bases to trimming and J lost 0 bases, with 11 bases between them. CDR3 DNA: TGTGCCAGCATCGAGGGGACAAGCACAGATACGCAGTATTTT. Protein product: CASIEGTSTDTQYF.

This clonotype was found a few times. The chain joins TRBV20-1 to TRBJ2-7; 9 bases agree with TRBD2. The CDR3 loop spans 17 amino acids. V trimming: 0 bases; J trimming: 1 base; junction bases outside the gene matches: 10. CDR1 and CDR2 from the germline V gene are DFQATT and SNEGSKA (reference sequence). Here the CDR3 reads CSARDRSLAGISYEQYF. As DNA, the CDR3 is TGCAGTGCTAGAGATCGCTCCCTAGCGGGAATTTCCTACGAGCAGTACTTC.

This clonotype has just a few counts. This rearrangement joins TRBV6-2 or TRBV6-3 to TRBJ2-7; D is ambiguous. V shed 4 bases and J shed 2 bases, with 9 bases lying between them. The CDR3 runs to 13 residues. Germline CDR1 MNHEY, CDR2 SVGEGT. CDR3: CASSSSTTYEQYF. For the CDR3, the DNA is TGTGCCAGCAGTTCCTCGACGACCTACGAGCAGTACTTC.

J is TRBJ2-3 and V is TRBV18, with 7 bases that match TRBD2. The V and J ends lost 10 bases and 9 bases, in that order; junction bases with no gene match: 7. This CDR3 is built from 11 residues. In germline, CDR1 is KGHSH, CDR2 LQKENI. CDR3 DNA: TGTGCCACCTCCTCGGGAGGAACGCAGTATTTT. Translating it yields CATSSGGTQYF. Together with reference TRBV18 and TRBJ2-3, the CDR3 gives the full variable domain: NAGVMQNPRHLVRRRGQEARLRCSPMKGHSHVYWYRQLPEEGLKFMVYLQKENIIDESGMPKERFSAEFPKEGPSILRIQQVVRGDSAAYFCATSSGGTQYFGPGTRLTVL.

The chain is built from TRBV4-3 and TRBJ2-2; D gene ambiguous. Trimming cost V 1 base and J 1 base, with 7 bases left between them. This CDR3 region has 15 residues. The germline CDR1 and CDR2 sequences are LGHNA and YSLEER. The CDR3 loop is CASSQAFGNTGELFF. The CDR3 DNA reads as TGCGCCAGCAGCCAAGCGTTTGGGAACACCGGGGAGCTGTTTTTT.

A word on this clonotype: A much larger clone differs from this one at a single base, so this may be a read error. V is TRBV5-6 and J is TRBJ2-5, with D uncertain. CDR1 is SGHDT, CDR2 YYEEEE, per germline. The CDR3 has 13 amino acids. V dropped 2 bases and J dropped 13 bases, with 18 bases sitting between them. The CDR3 here is CASSFGFGYELYF. CDR3 DNA sequence: TGTGCCAGCAGCTTTGGTTTCGGGTACGAGCTGTACTTC.